The clone carrying this TCR beta chain was seen only a few times. Its antigen is as yet unknown. Expressed TCRB transcripts were sequenced, since all the RNA that had been isolated was reverse transcribed. The assay was immunoSEQ multiplex PCR, and TCRdb's table has in-frame clones only and misses some. In the table there are about 340,000 clones, around 9% of which are singletons. The entry originates in a study of beta chain features in type 1 diabetes. Germline V gene data show CDR1 as SGHTA and CDR2 as FQGNSA. V lost 6 bases and J 4 bases, leaving 19 bases between the germline ends. The CDR3 extends over 16 amino acids. Findings and limits, study-wide: In the patient group, naive, central memory and Treg TCRB repertoires seemed more alike than in the healthy donor group. Type 1 diabetes patients had TCRB CDR3s that were shorter (moderately but significantly so) in all four CD4+ subsets.

The receptor was isolated from a man aged 25-40 years with type 1 diabetes. Material: central memory CD4+ T cells from blood. The chain links TRBV7-2 to TRBJ1-3; the D gene is possibly TRBD1 (6 bases). As DNA, the CDR3 is TGTGCCAGCAGTCCACTGGGGGGGCGCGCAGGAAACACCATATATTTT. Amino acids: CASSPLGGRAGNTIYF.